What follows describes a single TCR beta chain. Its cognate antigen is unknown. The CDR3 sequence is 19 residues long. Per the germline V gene, CDR1 is MNHEY and CDR2 is SMNVEV (reference sequence). Losses at the gene ends were 6 bases for V and 6 bases for J; bases not matched to a gene: 21. The entry originates in a study of beta chain features in type 1 diabetes. Every isolated RNA sample was fully reverse transcribed, so sequencing captured expressed TCRB transcripts. Only in-frame clones appear in the TCRdb table, and some are missing; sequencing was by immunoSEQ multiplex PCR. This table holds 300,000 to 450,000 clones, around 13% found once. Points from the study as a whole: The question left open here concerned HLA type influencing TCRB rearrangement.

This chain joins TRBV27 and TRBJ2-3, with 10 bases fitting TRBD2. The sample consisted of naive CD4+ T cells from blood. The sequence derives from a man younger than 30 in good health. As DNA, the CDR3 is TGTGCCAGCAGCAGTCGGCGAACTACTAGCGGGGCCCCCCTCGATACGCAGTATTTT. It translates to CASSSRRTTSGAPLDTQYF.